This entry is about one T cell receptor (beta chain). Its target is unknown. Noted treatment: oral pan-JAK inhibitor, 5-10 mg twice daily. These data are taken from a study of CD8+ T cells in alopecia areata. Findings and limits, study-wide: Compared with normal scalp, lesional scalp had higher clonality and more expanded CD8+ clones. Only a single nonresponder existed, so baseline CD8+ expansion links stay unclear.

RNA extraction was followed by reverse transcription into cDNA, which acted as the sequencing template. Clones were read by immunoSEQ multiplex PCR, and TCRdb kept only the in-frame ones, dropping some. Here the sample spans 120,000 or so clones, approximately 60% being singletons. The origin of this receptor is a human donor with alopecia areata. The source was CD4+ T cells sorted from blood, collected at week 4, from a patient treated with tofacitinib.

CDR3 loop: CASSVAGISTDTQYF. The DNA for the CDR3 is TGTGCCAGCAGCGTAGCCGGGATTAGCACAGATACGCAGTATTTT. This rearrangement joins TRBV9 to TRBJ2-3; D perhaps matches TRBD2 (5 bases). The CDR3 is made up of 15 amino acids. Trimming removed 0 bases at V and 0 bases at J, with 8 bases between. Germline loops: CDR1 SGDLS, CDR2 YYNGEE.